This T cell receptor (beta chain) originates from a study of OX40 agonist ivuxolimab in advanced cancers. Study-wide context: Cohort: 80% to 90% men, mean age approximately 60, aged about 23 to 80. Therapy given before enrollment (anti-PD-1, anti-PD-L1 or anti-CTLA-4) was allowed, and 30% to 50% had some. Partial response was recorded in three patients: one hepatocellular carcinoma and two cutaneous melanoma cases.

Anyone with autoimmune disease history or systemic immunosuppression was excluded. With respect to this clone: The same CDR3 can be traced to other DNA sequences in this sample.

Clones were read by immunoSEQ multiplex PCR, and TCRdb kept only the in-frame ones, dropping some. The sample includes about 83,000 clones, under 95% seen only once; the top ten take 8.4%. The germline V and J ends were trimmed by 2 bases and 4 bases, with 6 bases remaining between them. From germline, CDR1 is MNHEY and CDR2 SMNVEV (reference sequence). The CDR3 is 13 amino acids. Here the sequenced sample was CD4+ or CD8+ T cells sorted from blood, taken in a trial of the OX40 agonist ivuxolimab. The receptor comes from an adult with an advanced solid tumor such as melanoma, head and neck, liver or kidney cancer. The V gene is TRBV27, the J gene TRBJ1-5; D is uncertain. The CDR3 region has the DNA TGTGCCAGCAGTTTAAGTGGGAATCAGCCCCAGCATTTT. Its translation is CASSLSGNQPQHF.